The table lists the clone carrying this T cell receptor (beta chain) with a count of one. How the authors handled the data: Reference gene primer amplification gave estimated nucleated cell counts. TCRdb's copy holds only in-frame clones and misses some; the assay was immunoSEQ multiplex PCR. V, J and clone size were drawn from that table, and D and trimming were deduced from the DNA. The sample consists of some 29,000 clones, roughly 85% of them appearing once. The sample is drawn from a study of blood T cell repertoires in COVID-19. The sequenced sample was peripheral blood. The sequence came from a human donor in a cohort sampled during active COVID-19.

In DNA form, the CDR3 reads TGTGCCAGCAGCGGAAGCGGGAGTGGGCACAATGAGCAGTTCTTC. Translated: CASSGSGSGHNEQFF. The chain has TRBV9 and TRBJ2-1; 8 positions match TRBD2. In germline, CDR1 is SGDLS, CDR2 YYNGEE. Trimming removed 3 bases from V and 5 bases from J; junction bases left unmatched: 7. This CDR3 region has 15 residues.